A single sample gave rise to the 2 T cell receptor beta chains below, sequenced in a study of T cell repertoires in ileal Crohn's disease. Profiled with immunoSEQ multiplex PCR; TCRdb holds only in-frame clones, not every one. Found here are 13,000 to 15,000 clones, over 60% of them singletons; the top ten hold 4.5%. Sequenced sample: ileal tissue. These receptors were collected from an adult with Crohn's disease.

V usage is TRBV14 and J usage is TRBJ2-5; maybe TRBD2 (6 bases). CDR1 is SGHDN and CDR2 is FVKESK in the germline V gene. Trimming removed 4 bases from V and 2 bases from J, with 14 bases in between. This CDR3 has 15 amino acids. The CDR3 nucleotides are TGTGCCAGCAGCCGCGGGGCCGTTCTGCAAGAGACCCAGTACTTC. The encoded protein is CASSRGAVLQETQYF. Drawing the rest from reference TRBV14 and TRBJ2-5, the complete variable domain is EAGVTQFPSHSVIEKGQTVTLRCDPISGHDNLYWYRRVMGKEIKFLLHFVKESKQDESGMPNNRFLAERTGGTYSTLKVQPAELEDSGVYFCASSRGAVLQETQYFGPGTRLLVL.

V is TRBV9 and J is TRBJ2-3, with TRBD2 identical over 8 bases. The germline V gene encodes CDR1 SGDLS and CDR2 YYNGEE. The CDR3 has 16 residues. Trimming at V came to 3 bases and at J to 3 bases, leaving 9 bases not matched to a gene. The CDR3 DNA follows: TGTGCCAGCAGCGGGGGCGGCGGGGGGCCGACAGATACGCAGTATTTT. This encodes CASSGGGGGPTDTQYF.